The clone carrying this T cell receptor (beta chain) appeared a single time. CDR3 size: 17 residues. V lost 5 bases to trimming and J lost 2 bases; unmatched junction nucleotides: 14. Germline values: CDR1 SGHAT, CDR2 FQNNGV. This entry belongs to a study of memory CD4+ T cells and cytomegalovirus serostatus. Profiling relied on immunoSEQ multiplex PCR, and the TCRdb table lists in-frame clones only, not all of them. The sample includes roughly 64,000 clones, 75% to 80% of them seen just once. The sort gate was single viable CD3+CD4+CD8-CD45RO+ cells for memory CD4+ T cells. What was sequenced was memory CD4+ T cells from blood. The J gene is TRBJ2-7, the V gene TRBV11-2; 8 bases agree with TRBD1. This sequence was found in an adult in good health and CMV-seronegative. This CDR3 is CASSNRDRPTRAYEQYF. In nucleotides, the CDR3 is TGTGCCAGCAGCAACAGGGACAGGCCTACAAGGGCCTACGAGCAGTACTTC.